The 20 T cell receptor beta chains below all came from one sample that was sequenced in a study of blood T cell repertoires in COVID-19. The table came from immunoSEQ multiplex PCR; TCRdb's copy has only in-frame clones and leaves some out. The data contain under 250,000 clones, 86% of them singletons. The source material was peripheral blood. The receptors here all came from a woman of 80 years or more with COVID-19, enrolled during active disease.

In DNA form, the CDR3 reads TGTGCCAGCAGCTTCCAAGCGGGAGGCTACACCTTC. As protein: CASSFQAGGYTF. This chain links TRBV3-1 (or the pseudogene TRBV3-2) with TRBJ1-2; D is unresolved. The CDR3 loop spans 12 amino acids. V shed 5 bases and J shed 8 bases, with 12 bases lying between them. Germline assignment: CDR1 LGHDT and CDR2 YNNKEL (reference sequence).

The V gene is TRBV23-1, the J gene TRBJ1-1, with 9 bases lining up with TRBD1. TRBV23-1 is identified as an open reading frame with a role that is uncertain. With 7 bases clipped from V and 5 bases from J, the junction kept 5 bases outside the gene matches. This CDR3 has 13 residues. CDR3 bases: TGCGCCAGCAACGGACAGGGGAGGACTGAAGCTTTCTTT. Encoded protein: CASNGQGRTEAFF.

In its sample, this clone was seen a few times. This chain links TRBV10-3 with TRBJ1-3; D perhaps matches TRBD1 (5 bases). This CDR3 has 15 amino acids. V was pared by 8 bases and J by 1 base, with 15 bases between. Germline V gene sequence: CDR1 ENHRY, CDR2 SYGVKD. In nucleotides, the CDR3 is TGTGCCATCGAGGCGGGGGGAAATTCTGGAAACACCATATATTTT. Translating gives CAIEAGGNSGNTIYF.

This clone was recorded a few times. The chain is built from TRBV5-1 and TRBJ2-5; 12 nucleotides agree with TRBD1. The V and J ends lost 4 bases and 5 bases, in that order; junction bases with no gene match: 6. CDR1 and CDR2 from the germline V gene are SGHRS and YFSETQ. The CDR3 consists of 15 residues. CDR3 residues: CASSPGTGGRETQYF. The CDR3 nucleotides read TGCGCCAGCAGCCCCGGGACAGGGGGCCGGGAGACCCAGTACTTC.

This chain links TRBV11-2 with TRBJ2-1; 7 nucleotides match TRBD2. The CDR3 covers 17 residues. The J segment lost 4 bases and the V segment lost 1 base, leaving 10 bases of the junction unmatched. Germline V CDR1 and CDR2: SGHAT, FQNNGV. The CDR3 reads CASSLVGWRGSYNEQFF. CDR3 coding DNA: TGTGCCAGCAGCTTAGTGGGTTGGCGGGGGAGTTACAATGAGCAGTTCTTC. The complete variable domain, with remaining parts taken from reference TRBV11-2 and TRBJ2-1, reads EAGVAQSPRYKIIEKRQSVAFWCNPISGHATLYWYQQILGQGPKLLIQFQNNGVVDDSQLPKDRFSAERLKGVDSTLKIQPAKLEDSAVYLCASSLVGWRGSYNEQFFGPGTRLTVL.

As DNA, the CDR3 is TGCAGCGTTGAACCTAACTCTGGAAACACCATATATTTT. Translating it yields CSVEPNSGNTIYF. This chain links TRBV29-1 with TRBJ1-3, with unresolved D. V dropped 2 bases and J dropped 0 bases, with 5 bases sitting between them. CDR1 is SQVTM and CDR2 is ANQGSEA in the germline V gene. This CDR3 has 13 residues.

Of note for this clone: The sample contains more than one DNA sequence encoding this CDR3. CDR3 nucleotide sequence: TGCGCCAGCAGCTTAGCGGGGGGGCCAGGAACAGATACGCAGTATTTT. Encoded protein: CASSLAGGPGTDTQYF. The V call is TRBV5-1, the J call TRBJ2-3, with 10 bases that match TRBD2. Trimming removed 2 bases from V and 3 bases from J; junction bases left unmatched: 6. The CDR3 is 16 amino acids. CDR1 is SGHRS, CDR2 YFSETQ, per germline.

The chain combines TRBV28 with TRBJ2-5; D is perhaps TRBD1 (5 bases). This CDR3 comprises 16 residues. Per germline, CDR1 MDHEN and CDR2 SYDVKM. The V end lost 2 bases, the J end lost 3 bases, and 16 bases lay between the germline ends. CDR3 bases: TGTGCCAGCAGTTTAAGCCAGGGCAGTGGGGAAGAGACCCAGTACTTC. Its translation is CASSLSQGSGEETQYF.

The chain couples TRBV18 to TRBJ1-1, with D possibly being TRBD1 (5 bases). CDR3 size: 14 residues. The ends were cut back, 3 bases at V and 4 bases at J, with 12 bases in the middle. Germline assignment: CDR1 KGHSH and CDR2 LQKENI. In DNA, the CDR3 is TGTGCCAGCTCACCGCAGACAGCGATCACTGAAGCTTTCTTT. Protein sequence: CASSPQTAITEAFF.

The chain employs TRBV4-1 and TRBJ2-5; D possibly corresponds to TRBD2 (5 bases). Trimming shortened V by 4 bases and J by 5 bases, and 11 bases separated the two germline ends. The CDR3 totals 13 residues. Germline V lookup: CDR1 MGHRA, CDR2 YSYEKL. The CDR3 bases are TGCGCCAGCAGCCGGGTGGCGGGTGAGACCCAGTACTTC. It codes for CASSRVAGETQYF.

V usage is TRBV5-8 and J usage is TRBJ2-7; D uncertain. The germline V gene has CDR1 SGHTS and CDR2 YDEGEE. Trimming cost V 4 bases and J 7 bases, with 12 bases left between them. There are 12 residues in the CDR3. CDR3 nucleotide sequence: TGTGCCAGCAGCCTCCTGACCGGGGAGCAGTACGTC. Residues: CASSLLTGEQYV.

The rearrangement joins TRBV5-5 to TRBJ2-3; 8 bases fit TRBD1. With V trimmed by 4 bases and J by 6 bases, 7 bases remained unmatched. Germline loops: CDR1 SGHKS, CDR2 YYEKEE (reference sequence). The CDR3 is 14 residues long. CDR3 in DNA: TGTGCCAGCAGCCGGACAGGGTTTATGGATACGCAGTATTTT. This codes for CASSRTGFMDTQYF.

The chain links TRBV5-4 to TRBJ1-1, with TRBD1 identical over 8 bases. The CDR3 covers 16 residues. Per the germline V gene, CDR1 is SGHNT and CDR2 is YYREEE (reference sequence). V shed 4 bases, J shed 2 bases, and the junction held 10 bases outside the gene matches. CDR3 in DNA: TGTGCCAGCAGCCCTACAGGGGGTCGTACCAACACTGAAGCTTTCTTT. This gives the protein CASSPTGGRTNTEAFF. The whole variable domain, remainder taken from reference TRBV5-4 and TRBJ1-1, is ETGVTQSPTHLIKTRGQQVTLRCSSQSGHNTVSWYQQALGQGPQFIFQYYREEENGRGNFPPRFSGLQFPNYSSELNVNALELDDSALYLCASSPTGGRTNTEAFFGQGTRLTVV.

J is TRBJ2-3 and V is TRBV29-1; perhaps TRBD2 as D (7 bases). Trimming pared 4 bases from V and 4 bases from J, leaving 9 bases between. Germline V gene sequence: CDR1 SQVTM, CDR2 ANQGSEA. The CDR3 sequence is 12 residues long. CDR3 sequence (DNA): TGCAGCGTTGGGGAGGGGGCAGATACGCAGTATTTT. This sequence encodes CSVGEGADTQYF.

V and J are TRBV5-6 and TRBJ1-5; 7 bases are shared with TRBD1. CDR3 size: 17 residues. Unmatched junction bases numbered 10, after V lost 4 bases and J lost 0 bases. CDR1 and CDR2 (germline): SGHDT, YYEEEE. CDR3 sequence: CASSRRIGTDSNQPQHF. The CDR3 region has the DNA TGTGCCAGCAGCAGAAGGATCGGGACAGATAGCAATCAGCCCCAGCATTTT.

Only a few counts were recorded for this clone. This chain joins TRBV7-6 and TRBJ1-6, with 7 bases lining up with TRBD1. Germline V gene lookup returns CDR1 SGHVS and CDR2 FNYEAQ. CDR3 size: 15 residues. With V trimmed by 5 bases and J by 10 bases, 11 bases remained unmatched. The CDR3 here is CASSKTGAEWSPLHF. CDR3 coding DNA: TGTGCCAGCAGCAAAACAGGGGCCGAATGGTCACCCCTCCACTTT.

The genes are TRBV11-2 and TRBJ1-2, with a tentative D call TRBD1 (6 bases). Germline CDR1 and CDR2: SGHAT and FQNNGV. The CDR3 totals 15 residues. Trimming removed 6 bases at V and 6 bases at J, with 20 bases between. CDR3 region: CASSRTVQGIDGYTF. CDR3 nucleotides: TGTGCCAGCAGTCGAACCGTGCAGGGGATAGATGGCTACACCTTC.

This clone has just a few counts. The chain carries TRBV28 and TRBJ1-2, with D perhaps matching TRBD1 (6 bases). The V end lost 7 bases, the J end lost 3 bases, and 15 bases lay between the germline ends. Germline loops: CDR1 MDHEN, CDR2 SYDVKM. The CDR3 spans 14 residues. The CDR3 loop reads CASIVGGGDYGYTF. As DNA, the CDR3 is TGTGCCAGCATTGTCGGAGGGGGGGACTATGGCTACACCTTC.

Comments on this clone: The sample carries other DNA sequences with the same CDR3. This rearrangement joins TRBV6-1 to TRBJ2-7; weak D call: TRBD1 (5 bases). The CDR3 has 14 residues. Trimming took 1 base from V and 1 from J, leaving 8 bases between them. The V gene's germline CDR1 is MNHNS and CDR2 SASEGT. Written as DNA, the CDR3 is TGTGCCAGCAGTGAAGGGGGCGCATCCTACGAGCAGTACTTC. Protein product: CASSEGGASYEQYF.

This clone was detected only once. The V call is TRBV5-4, the J call TRBJ1-1; maybe TRBD1 (5 bases). The germline V gene encodes CDR1 SGHNT and CDR2 YYREEE (reference sequence). This CDR3 is 15 amino acids long. V lost 4 bases and J lost 1, with 14 bases in between. CDR3 coding DNA: TGTGCCAGCAGCCTCGAGGGCGGGGGGAACACTGAAGCTTTCTTT. It yields the protein CASSLEGGGNTEAFF.